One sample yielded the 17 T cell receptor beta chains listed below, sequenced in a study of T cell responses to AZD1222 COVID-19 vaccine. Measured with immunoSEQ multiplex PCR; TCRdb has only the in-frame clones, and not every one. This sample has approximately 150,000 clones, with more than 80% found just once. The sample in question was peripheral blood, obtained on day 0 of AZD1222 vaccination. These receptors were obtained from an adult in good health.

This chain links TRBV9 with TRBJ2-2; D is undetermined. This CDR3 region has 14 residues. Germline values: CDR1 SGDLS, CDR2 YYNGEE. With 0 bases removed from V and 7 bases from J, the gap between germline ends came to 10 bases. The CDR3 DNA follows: TGTGCCAGCAGCGTAGGGCAGGCCAACGGGGAGCTGTTTTTT. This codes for CASSVGQANGELFF.

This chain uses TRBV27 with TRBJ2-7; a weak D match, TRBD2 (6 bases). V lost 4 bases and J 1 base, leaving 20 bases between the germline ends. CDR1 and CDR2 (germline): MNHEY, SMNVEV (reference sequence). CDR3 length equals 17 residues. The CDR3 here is CASSSFRGRDRSYEQYF. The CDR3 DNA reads TGTGCCAGCAGTTCATTTCGAGGGCGGGACCGTTCCTACGAGCAGTACTTC.

The CDR3 DNA sequence: TGTGCCAGCAGTTTAGGTGGGGTAGATCAGCCCCAGCATTTT. Its protein is CASSLGGVDQPQHF. The gene calls are TRBV28 and TRBJ1-5, with D hard to call. CDR1 is MDHEN and CDR2 is SYDVKM in the germline V gene. This CDR3 region has 14 residues. V lost 2 bases and J lost 5, with 10 bases in between.

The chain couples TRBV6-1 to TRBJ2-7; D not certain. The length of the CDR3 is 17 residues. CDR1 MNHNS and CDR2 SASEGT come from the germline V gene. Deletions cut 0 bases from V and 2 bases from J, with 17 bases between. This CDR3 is CASSEAPLPQLTYEQYF. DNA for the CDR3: TGTGCCAGCAGTGAAGCCCCGCTACCACAATTAACCTACGAGCAGTACTTC.

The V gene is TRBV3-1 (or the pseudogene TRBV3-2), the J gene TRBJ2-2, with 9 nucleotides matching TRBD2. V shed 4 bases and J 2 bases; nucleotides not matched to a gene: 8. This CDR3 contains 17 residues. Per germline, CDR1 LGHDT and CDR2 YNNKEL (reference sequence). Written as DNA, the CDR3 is TGTGCCAGCAGCCCCCTCTGGCGGGGGGGTAACACCGGGGAGCTGTTTTTT. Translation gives CASSPLWRGGNTGELFF.

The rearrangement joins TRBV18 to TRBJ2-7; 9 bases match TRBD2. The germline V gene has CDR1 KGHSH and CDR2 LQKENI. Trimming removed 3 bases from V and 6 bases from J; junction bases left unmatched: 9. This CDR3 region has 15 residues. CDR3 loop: CASSPDLSGRSEQYF. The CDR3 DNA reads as TGTGCCAGCTCACCCGACCTTAGCGGGAGATCCGAGCAGTACTTC. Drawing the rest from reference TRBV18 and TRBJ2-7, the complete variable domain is NAGVMQNPRHLVRRRGQEARLRCSPMKGHSHVYWYRQLPEEGLKFMVYLQKENIIDESGMPKERFSAEFPKEGPSILRIQQVVRGDSAAYFCASSPDLSGRSEQYFGPGTRLTVT.

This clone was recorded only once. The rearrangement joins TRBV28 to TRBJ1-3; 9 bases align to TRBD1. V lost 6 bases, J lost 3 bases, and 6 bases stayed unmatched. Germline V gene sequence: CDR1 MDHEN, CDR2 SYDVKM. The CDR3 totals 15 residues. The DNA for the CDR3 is TGTGCCAGCAGCTACGGGACAGGGATTGGAAACACCATATATTTT. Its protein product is CASSYGTGIGNTIYF. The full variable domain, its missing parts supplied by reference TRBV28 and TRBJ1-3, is DVKVTQSSRYLVKRTGEKVFLECVQDMDHENMFWYRQDPGLGLRLIYFSYDVKMKEKGDIPEGYSVSREKKERFSLILESASTNQTSMYLCASSYGTGIGNTIYFGEGSWLTVV.

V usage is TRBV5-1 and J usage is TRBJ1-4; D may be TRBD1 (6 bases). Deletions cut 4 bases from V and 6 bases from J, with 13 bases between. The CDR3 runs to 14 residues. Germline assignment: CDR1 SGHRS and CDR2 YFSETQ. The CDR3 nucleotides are TGCGCCAGCAGCAAGCTGGGGGGCGATGAAAAACTGTTTTTT. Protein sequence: CASSKLGGDEKLFF.

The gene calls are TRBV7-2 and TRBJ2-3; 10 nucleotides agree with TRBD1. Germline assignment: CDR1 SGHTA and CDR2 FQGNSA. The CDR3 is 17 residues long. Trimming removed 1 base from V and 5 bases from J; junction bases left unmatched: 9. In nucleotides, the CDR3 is TGTGCCAGCAGCTTAGTGGGGTCGGGACAGGGGAAAGATACGCAGTATTTT. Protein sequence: CASSLVGSGQGKDTQYF.

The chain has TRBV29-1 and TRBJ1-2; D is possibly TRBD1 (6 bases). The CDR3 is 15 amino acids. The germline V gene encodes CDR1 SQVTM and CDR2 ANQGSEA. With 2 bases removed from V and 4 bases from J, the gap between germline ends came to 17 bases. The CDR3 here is CSVEFGWGRGYGYTF. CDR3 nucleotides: TGCAGCGTTGAATTTGGCTGGGGGCGCGGCTATGGCTACACCTTC.

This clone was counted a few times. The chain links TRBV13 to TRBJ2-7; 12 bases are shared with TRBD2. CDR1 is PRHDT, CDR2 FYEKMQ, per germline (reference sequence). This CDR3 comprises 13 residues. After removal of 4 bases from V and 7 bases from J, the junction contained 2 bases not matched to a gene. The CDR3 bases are TGTGCCAGCAGCTCGGGGACTAGCGGGGAGCAGTACTTC. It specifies CASSSGTSGEQYF.

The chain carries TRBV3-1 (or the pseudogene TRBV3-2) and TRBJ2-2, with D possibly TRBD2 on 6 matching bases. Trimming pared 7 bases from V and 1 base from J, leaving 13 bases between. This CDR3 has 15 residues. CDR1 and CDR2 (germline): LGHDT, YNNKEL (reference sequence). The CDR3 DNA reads TGTGCCAGCAAAGGGTTAGCGGTGAACACCGGGGAGCTGTTTTTT. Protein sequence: CASKGLAVNTGELFF.

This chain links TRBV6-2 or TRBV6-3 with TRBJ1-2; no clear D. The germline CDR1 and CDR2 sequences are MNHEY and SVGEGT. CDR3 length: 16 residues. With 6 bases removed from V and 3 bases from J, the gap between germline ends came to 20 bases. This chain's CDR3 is CASSRDLEFPYYGYTF. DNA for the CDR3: TGTGCCAGCAGCCGGGATTTGGAGTTTCCCTACTATGGCTACACCTTC.

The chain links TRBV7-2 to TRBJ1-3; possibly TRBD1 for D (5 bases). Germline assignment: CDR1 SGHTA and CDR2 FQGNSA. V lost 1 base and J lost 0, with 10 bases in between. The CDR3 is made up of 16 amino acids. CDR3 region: CASSLEGLLSGNTIYF. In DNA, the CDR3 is TGTGCCAGCAGCTTAGAGGGACTGCTCTCTGGAAACACCATATATTTT.

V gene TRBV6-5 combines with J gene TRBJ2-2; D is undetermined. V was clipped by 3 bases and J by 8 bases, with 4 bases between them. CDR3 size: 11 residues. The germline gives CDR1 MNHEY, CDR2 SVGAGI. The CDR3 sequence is CASSYAGELFF. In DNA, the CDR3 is TGTGCCAGCAGTTATGCGGGGGAGCTGTTTTTT.

The CDR3 sequence: CASSRDALGNSPLHF. As DNA, the CDR3 is TGTGCCAGCAGTCGGGACGCCCTTGGTAATTCACCCCTCCACTTT. This chain connects TRBV7-9 to TRBJ1-6, with D possibly TRBD1 on 5 matching bases. V lost 6 bases and J 6 bases, leaving 15 bases between the germline ends. Germline CDR1 is SEHNR and CDR2 is FQNEAQ (reference sequence). The CDR3 covers 15 residues.

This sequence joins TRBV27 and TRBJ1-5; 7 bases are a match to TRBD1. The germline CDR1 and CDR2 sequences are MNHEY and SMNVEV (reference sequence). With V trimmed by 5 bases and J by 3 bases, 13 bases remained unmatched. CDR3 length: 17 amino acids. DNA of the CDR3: TGTGCCAGCAGTCTCATACGTTACAGGGGTTACAATCAGCCCCAGCATTTT. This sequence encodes CASSLIRYRGYNQPQHF.